This T cell receptor (beta chain) is drawn from a study of technical replicates of blood from a few donors. Using immunoSEQ multiplex PCR, the repertoire was profiled, and TCRdb retains in-frame clones only, with some absent. The sample yields about 44,000 clones, 96% seen once. V was clipped by 8 bases and J by 0 bases; unmatched bases: 7. Germline V gene sequence: CDR1 GTSNPN, CDR2 SVGIG (reference sequence). The CDR3 consists of 15 residues. The sequenced sample was T cells isolated from PBMCs. The rearrangement uses TRBV30 and TRBJ2-6; 7 bases match TRBD1. This clonotype was sampled from a human donor in good health. CDR3 amino acids: CAGGGQVSGANVLTF. The CDR3 DNA reads as TGTGCCGGCGGCGGACAGGTCTCTGGGGCCAACGTCCTGACTTTC.